This T cell receptor beta chain was sequenced during a study of Graves' ophthalmopathy and Graves' hyperthyroidism. The trim removed 2 bases at V and 1 base at J, leaving 6 bases unmatched. Germline V CDR1 and CDR2: SGHRS, YFSETQ. The CDR3 is 16 residues long. RNA served as the template for amplifying TCR beta CDR3 regions. RT-PCR in the first round used HTBI primers; a second-round multiplex PCR followed. TCRdb called the multiplex PCR reads again in MiXCR, with one record for every CDR3 protein. Here the sample spans about 620,000 distinct CDR3 sequences, approximately 22% being singletons. V and J are TRBV5-1 and TRBJ2-7, with TRBD1 matching over 10 bases. The TCR was taken from a young woman with stable Graves' hyperthyroidism. Some clones in this sample may be carry-over from other donors' samples. Material: peripheral blood. In nucleotides, the CDR3 is TGCGCCAGCAGCTTTTTTTCGGGACAGGGGTCCTACGAGCAGTACTTC. Translation gives CASSFFSGQGSYEQYF.